These T cell receptor beta chains were read from a single sample in a study of radiation and T cells in renal cell carcinoma. Using immunoSEQ multiplex PCR, the repertoire was profiled, and TCRdb retains in-frame clones only, with some absent. The data hold 130,000 or so clones, with about 88% observed a single time. This specimen consisted of blood, obtained from a patient whose treatment included radiotherapy and nephrectomy. The receptors were sampled from a woman aged 45-60 years with renal cell carcinoma. CDR3s include the opening cysteine and the closing phenylalanine or tryptophan. The D gene is left open where the match is weak. Where a row states a size, it is once, few, many or the class of an expanded clone; other rows omit it.

J gene: TRBJ2-7
V gene: TRBV10-2
clone size: NA
CDR3 length: 15
D gene: NA
CDR3 protein: CASSEYFRVAYEQYF
CDR3 DNA: TGCGCCAGCAGTGAGTACTTCCGGGTCGCCTACGAGCAGTACTTC

J gene: TRBJ1-1
V gene: TRBV5-5
clone size: NA
CDR3 length: 14
D gene: NA
CDR3 protein: CASSLGRVNTEAFF
CDR3 DNA: TGTGCCAGCAGCTTGGGGCGGGTGAACACTGAAGCTTTCTTT

J gene: TRBJ2-2
V gene: TRBV7-9
clone size: NA
CDR3 length: 16
D gene: NA
CDR3 protein: CASSWNRNSNTGELFF
CDR3 DNA: TGTGCCAGCAGCTGGAATCGGAATTCGAACACCGGGGAGCTGTTTTTT

J gene: TRBJ1-3
V gene: TRBV7-9
clone size: NA
CDR3 length: 16
D gene: NA
CDR3 protein: CASSLLGGTSGNTIYF
CDR3 DNA: TGTGCCAGCAGCTTACTTGGGGGAACCTCTGGAAACACCATATATTTT

J gene: TRBJ1-1
V gene: TRBV7-8
clone size: NA
CDR3 length: 13
D gene: NA
CDR3 protein: CASSLARVTEAFF
CDR3 DNA: TGTGCCAGCAGCTTAGCTAGGGTCACTGAAGCTTTCTTT

J gene: TRBJ1-2
V gene: TRBV6-6
clone size: NA
CDR3 length: 16
D gene: TRBD1
CDR3 protein: CASTRPSGTGGYGYTF
CDR3 DNA: TGTGCCAGCACTCGCCCCTCGGGGACAGGGGGCTATGGCTACACCTTC

J gene: TRBJ2-1
V gene: TRBV2
clone size: NA
CDR3 length: 13
D gene: NA
CDR3 protein: CASRRTAQDEQFF
CDR3 DNA: TGTGCCAGCAGAAGGACGGCGCAGGATGAGCAGTTCTTC

J gene: TRBJ1-1
V gene: TRBV5-6
clone size: NA
CDR3 length: 16
D gene: TRBD1
CDR3 protein: CASSSLGQAGQFFIFF
CDR3 DNA: TGTGCCAGCAGCTCACTTGGGCAGGCGGGACAGTTTTTTATCTTCTTT

J gene: TRBJ2-7
V gene: TRBV25-1
clone size: NA
CDR3 length: 12
D gene: TRBD2
CDR3 protein: CASRGGTYEQYF
CDR3 DNA: TGTGCCAGCAGGGGAGGGACCTACGAGCAGTACTTC

J gene: TRBJ2-7
V gene: TRBV19
clone size: NA
CDR3 length: 14
D gene: TRBD2
CDR3 protein: CASTETSGGYEQYF
CDR3 DNA: TGTGCCAGTACCGAAACCAGCGGGGGGTACGAGCAGTACTTC

J gene: TRBJ1-1
V gene: TRBV7-9
clone size: NA
CDR3 length: 13
D gene: NA
CDR3 protein: CASSFSMNTEAFF
CDR3 DNA: TGTGCCAGCAGCTTCAGCATGAACACTGAAGCTTTCTTT

J gene: TRBJ1-2
V gene: TRBV10-3
clone size: once
CDR3 length: 16
D gene: TRBD1
CDR3 protein: CAISTNTDRPGYGYTF
CDR3 DNA: TGTGCCATCAGTACTAATACGGACAGGCCGGGGTATGGCTACACCTTC

J gene: TRBJ1-1
V gene: TRBV7-9
clone size: few
CDR3 length: 15
D gene: NA
CDR3 protein: CASSFRTGMNTEAFF
CDR3 DNA: TGTGCCAGCAGCTTTCGGACGGGTATGAACACTGAAGCTTTCTTT

J gene: TRBJ1-1
V gene: TRBV7-2
clone size: NA
CDR3 length: 12
D gene: NA
CDR3 protein: CASSYKQKEAFF
CDR3 DNA: TGTGCCAGCAGCTATAAGCAAAAAGAAGCTTTCTTT

J gene: TRBJ2-3
V gene: TRBV5-1
clone size: NA
CDR3 length: 13
D gene: NA
CDR3 protein: CASSSTATDTQYF
CDR3 DNA: TGCGCCAGCAGCTCGACTGCCACAGATACGCAGTATTTT

J gene: TRBJ2-3
V gene: TRBV10-3
clone size: NA
CDR3 length: 15
D gene: TRBD2
CDR3 protein: CATMKLAGGQDTQYF
CDR3 DNA: TGTGCCACCATGAAACTAGCGGGGGGGCAGGATACGCAGTATTTT

J gene: TRBJ2-7
V gene: TRBV18
clone size: NA
CDR3 length: 14
D gene: NA
CDR3 protein: CASSPQDGTYEQYF
CDR3 DNA: TGTGCCAGCTCACCTCAAGACGGGACCTACGAGCAGTACTTC

J gene: TRBJ2-5
V gene: TRBV7-2
clone size: NA
CDR3 length: 13
D gene: NA
CDR3 protein: CASSRDLQETQYF
CDR3 DNA: TGTGCCAGCAGCCGAGACCTACAAGAGACCCAGTACTTC

J gene: TRBJ1-2
V gene: TRBV7-9
clone size: NA
CDR3 length: 13
D gene: TRBD1
CDR3 protein: CASSGDRNYGYTF
CDR3 DNA: TGTGCCAGCAGCGGGGACAGAAACTATGGCTACACCTTC

J gene: TRBJ1-2
V gene: TRBV7-2
clone size: NA
CDR3 length: 12
D gene: NA
CDR3 protein: CASSLAFQGYTF
CDR3 DNA: TGTGCCAGCAGCTTAGCATTCCAAGGCTACACCTTC

J gene: TRBJ1-1
V gene: TRBV9
clone size: NA
CDR3 length: 15
D gene: NA
CDR3 protein: CASSVMTGGNTEAFF
CDR3 DNA: TGTGCCAGCAGCGTGATGACGGGAGGGAACACTGAAGCTTTCTTT

J gene: TRBJ1-6
V gene: TRBV5-5
clone size: NA
CDR3 length: 17
D gene: NA
CDR3 protein: CASSPRQGSSYNSPLHF
CDR3 DNA: TGTGCCAGCAGCCCCAGGCAGGGGAGCTCCTATAATTCACCCCTCCACTTT

J gene: TRBJ2-5
V gene: TRBV2
clone size: NA
CDR3 length: 10
D gene: NA
CDR3 protein: CASSSETQYF
CDR3 DNA: TGTGCCAGCAGTTCAGAGACCCAGTACTTC

J gene: TRBJ2-3
V gene: TRBV4-3
clone size: NA
CDR3 length: 15
D gene: NA
CDR3 protein: CASSQDSGGTDTQYF
CDR3 DNA: TGCGCCAGCAGCCAAGATTCAGGAGGCACAGATACGCAGTATTTT

J gene: TRBJ2-5
V gene: TRBV7-6
clone size: NA
CDR3 length: 13
D gene: NA
CDR3 protein: CASSRRTVETQYF
CDR3 DNA: TGTGCCAGCAGCCGCCGGACTGTTGAGACCCAGTACTTC

J gene: TRBJ1-5
V gene: TRBV19
clone size: NA
CDR3 length: 15
D gene: NA
CDR3 protein: CASSMRPSGNQPQHF
CDR3 DNA: TGTGCCAGTAGTATGCGCCCCTCGGGAAATCAGCCCCAGCATTTT

J gene: TRBJ2-5
V gene: TRBV9
clone size: NA
CDR3 length: 16
D gene: NA
CDR3 protein: CASSVERGFFQETQYF
CDR3 DNA: TGTGCCAGCAGCGTAGAAAGGGGATTTTTCCAAGAGACCCAGTACTTC

J gene: TRBJ2-3
V gene: TRBV25-1
clone size: NA
CDR3 length: 14
D gene: TRBD2
CDR3 protein: CASTLAASTDTQYF
CDR3 DNA: TGTGCCAGCACTCTAGCGGCTAGCACAGATACGCAGTATTTT

J gene: TRBJ2-5
V gene: TRBV7-2
clone size: NA
CDR3 length: 16
D gene: TRBD2
CDR3 protein: CASSLFTGGNGETQYF
CDR3 DNA: TGTGCCAGCAGCTTATTCACGGGGGGGAATGGAGAGACCCAGTACTTC

J gene: TRBJ2-5
V gene: TRBV9
clone size: NA
CDR3 length: 13
D gene: NA
CDR3 protein: CASSVRGFETQYF
CDR3 DNA: TGTGCCAGCAGCGTACGAGGGTTCGAGACCCAGTACTTC

J gene: TRBJ2-5
V gene: TRBV11-2
clone size: NA
CDR3 length: 17
D gene: TRBD2
CDR3 protein: CASSLGSSGGGQETQYF
CDR3 DNA: TGTGCCAGCAGCTTAGGCTCTAGCGGGGGGGGTCAAGAGACCCAGTACTTC

J gene: TRBJ2-7
V gene: TRBV7-7
clone size: once
CDR3 length: 13
D gene: TRBD1
CDR3 protein: CASSLDRGWEQYF
CDR3 DNA: TGTGCTAGCAGCCTCGACAGGGGCTGGGAGCAGTACTTC

J gene: TRBJ2-5
V gene: TRBV13
clone size: NA
CDR3 length: 17
D gene: TRBD2
CDR3 protein: CASSLGLASGLIETQYF
CDR3 DNA: TGTGCCAGCAGCTTAGGCCTGGCTAGCGGATTGATAGAGACCCAGTACTTC

J gene: TRBJ1-6
V gene: TRBV4-2
clone size: few
CDR3 length: 15
D gene: TRBD1
CDR3 protein: CASSKETGSASPLHF
CDR3 DNA: TGTGCCAGCAGCAAAGAGACAGGGTCGGCTTCACCCCTCCACTTT

J gene: TRBJ1-5
V gene: TRBV6-6
clone size: NA
CDR3 length: 14
D gene: NA
CDR3 protein: CASSFREGNQPQHF
CDR3 DNA: TGTGCCAGCAGTTTCAGGGAGGGCAATCAGCCCCAGCATTTT

J gene: TRBJ2-3
V gene: TRBV11-2
clone size: NA
CDR3 length: 15
D gene: NA
CDR3 protein: CASSLDRGGSDTQYF
CDR3 DNA: TGTGCCAGCAGCTTAGATCGGGGCGGGTCGGATACGCAGTATTTT

J gene: TRBJ1-1
V gene: TRBV6-1
clone size: NA
CDR3 length: 16
D gene: NA
CDR3 protein: CASSEGPGSGVTEAFF
CDR3 DNA: TGTGCCAGCAGTGAGGGGCCAGGGTCGGGAGTCACTGAAGCTTTCTTT

J gene: TRBJ1-6
V gene: TRBV5-1
clone size: NA
CDR3 length: 14
D gene: NA
CDR3 protein: CASAPERGNSPLHF
CDR3 DNA: TGCGCCAGCGCCCCCGAGAGGGGTAATTCACCCCTCCACTTT

J gene: TRBJ1-4
V gene: TRBV7-9
clone size: NA
CDR3 length: 14
D gene: NA
CDR3 protein: CASSSMTENEKLFF
CDR3 DNA: TGTGCCAGCAGCAGTATGACCGAAAATGAAAAACTGTTTTTT

J gene: TRBJ1-1
V gene: TRBV18
clone size: NA
CDR3 length: 15
D gene: NA
CDR3 protein: CASSPLLSGYTEAFF
CDR3 DNA: TGTGCCAGCTCACCACTGCTTTCGGGTTACACTGAAGCTTTCTTT

J gene: TRBJ2-3
V gene: TRBV5-6
clone size: NA
CDR3 length: 16
D gene: TRBD2
CDR3 protein: CASLGDSGADADTQYF
CDR3 DNA: TGTGCCAGCTTGGGGGATAGCGGGGCCGATGCGGATACGCAGTATTTT

J gene: TRBJ1-5
V gene: TRBV5-6
clone size: NA
CDR3 length: 14
D gene: NA
CDR3 protein: CASSGRGSNQPQHF
CDR3 DNA: TGTGCCAGCAGCGGGAGGGGCAGCAATCAGCCCCAGCATTTT

J gene: TRBJ1-4
V gene: TRBV7-2
clone size: NA
CDR3 length: 13
D gene: NA
CDR3 protein: CASALVMNEKLFF
CDR3 DNA: TGTGCCAGCGCCCTAGTCATGAATGAAAAACTGTTTTTT

J gene: TRBJ1-1
V gene: TRBV5-6
clone size: NA
CDR3 length: 13
D gene: NA
CDR3 protein: CASSLVLGLEAFF
CDR3 DNA: TGTGCCAGCAGCTTGGTATTAGGGCTTGAAGCTTTCTTT

J gene: TRBJ1-1
V gene: TRBV2
clone size: NA
CDR3 length: 13
D gene: NA
CDR3 protein: CASSEGGWDEAFF
CDR3 DNA: TGTGCCAGCAGTGAAGGGGGTTGGGATGAAGCTTTCTTT